What follows are 5 T cell receptor beta chains derived from one specimen sequenced in a study of CD8+ T cells in alopecia areata. Extracted from the samples, RNA was reverse transcribed into cDNA to serve as the sequencing template. Profiled with immunoSEQ multiplex PCR; TCRdb holds only in-frame clones, not every one. The sample shows some 170,000 clones, about three fifths of them seen only once. The treatment denotes: oral pan-JAK inhibitor, 5-10 mg twice daily. The sequencing used CD4+ T cells sorted from blood, collected at week 56, from a patient treated with tofacitinib. All receptors derive from a human donor with alopecia areata.

This clone was counted a few times. Other DNA sequences in the same sample also yield this CDR3. The rearrangement links TRBV30 to TRBJ1-3; no firm D call. The CDR3 has 12 residues. Trimming left V 0 bases short and J 4 bases short, with 4 bases between. Germline-derived CDR1 and CDR2 are GTSNPN and SVGIG (reference sequence). As DNA, the CDR3 is TGTGCCTGGAGTGTTCACGGAAACACCATATATTTT. Translation: CAWSVHGNTIYF.

This clone was counted only a few times. The J gene is TRBJ2-7, the V gene TRBV29-1, with D perhaps TRBD1 (6 bases). Germline lookup yields CDR1 SQVTM and CDR2 ANQGSEA. This CDR3 contains 13 residues. Between the trimmed V and J ends, which lost 5 bases and 3 bases, there was a span of 14 bases. This CDR3 reads CSVLLGAVYEQYF. CDR3 in DNA: TGCAGCGTTCTTTTGGGGGCTGTCTACGAGCAGTACTTC.

This clone occurred a few times. The V call is TRBV29-1, the J call TRBJ2-5, with 7 positions matching TRBD1. The CDR3 length is 15 residues. The germline V gene encodes CDR1 SQVTM and CDR2 ANQGSEA. V trimming: 7 bases; J trimming: 2 bases; junction bases outside the gene matches: 13. Here the CDR3 reads CSAQGWDSLQETQYF. For the CDR3, the DNA is TGCAGCGCACAAGGGTGGGACAGCCTTCAAGAGACCCAGTACTTC.

The chain uses TRBV6-1 and TRBJ1-5, with a weak D call TRBD1 (5 bases). The V gene lost 3 bases and the J gene lost 4 bases, with 10 bases spanning the gap. Germline CDR1 is MNHNS and CDR2 is SASEGT. This CDR3 is built from 14 residues. The CDR3 DNA is TGTGCCAGCAGTGATGGGGGTCGGAATCAGCCCCAGCATTTT. It translates to CASSDGGRNQPQHF.

The rearrangement joins TRBV6-5 to TRBJ2-5, with D hard to call. This CDR3 has 11 residues. V was trimmed by 8 bases and J by 3 bases, leaving 7 bases between them. The germline CDR1 and CDR2 sequences are MNHEY and SVGAGI. CDR3 loop: CASYFKETQYF. The CDR3 nucleotides are TGTGCCAGCTACTTCAAAGAGACCCAGTACTTC.